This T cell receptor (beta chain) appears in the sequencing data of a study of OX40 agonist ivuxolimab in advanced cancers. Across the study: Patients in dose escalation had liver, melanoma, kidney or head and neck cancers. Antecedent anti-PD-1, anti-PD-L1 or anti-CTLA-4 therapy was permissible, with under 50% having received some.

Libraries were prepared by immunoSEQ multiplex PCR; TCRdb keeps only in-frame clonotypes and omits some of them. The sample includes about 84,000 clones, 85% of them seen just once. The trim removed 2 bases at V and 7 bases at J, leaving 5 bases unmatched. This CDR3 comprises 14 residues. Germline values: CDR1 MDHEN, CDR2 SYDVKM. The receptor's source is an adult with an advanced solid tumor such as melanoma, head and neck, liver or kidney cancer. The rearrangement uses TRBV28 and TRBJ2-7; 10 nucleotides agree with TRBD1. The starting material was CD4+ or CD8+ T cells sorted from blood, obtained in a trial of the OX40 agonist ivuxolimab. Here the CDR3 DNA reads TGTGCCAGCAGTTTAGGGACAGGGGTGAAGGAGCAGTACTTC. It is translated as CASSLGTGVKEQYF.